Following are 24 T cell receptor beta chains from one sample sequenced in a study of response to subunit inactivated influenza vaccine. Using its own MiXCR run on the RT-PCR reads, TCRdb lists one record per CDR3 protein. Here the sample spans a few hundred thousand distinct CDR3 sequences, around 15% being singletons. Specimen: PBMCs from blood, collected roughly 12 days after vaccination. The source is a man aged 50-60 years who received an inactivated influenza vaccine.

A few counts support this clonotype. The genes are TRBV20-1 and TRBJ2-3, with D possibly being TRBD2 (6 bases). Germline V lookup: CDR1 DFQATT, CDR2 SNEGSKA (reference sequence). CDR3 size: 14 residues. V lost 0 bases and J lost 5, with 12 bases in between. The CDR3 DNA sequence: TGCAGTGCTAGAGATAGGAGGGTGAGAGATACGCAGTATTTT. Its protein product is CSARDRRVRDTQYF.

This chain links TRBV20-1 with TRBJ1-2, with a tentative D call TRBD1 (6 bases). Germline assignment: CDR1 DFQATT and CDR2 SNEGSKA (reference sequence). The CDR3 has 13 amino acids. V was trimmed by 6 bases and J by 0 bases, leaving 11 bases between them. This chain's CDR3 is CSAGGRANYGYTF. In nucleotides, the CDR3 is TGCAGTGCAGGGGGACGAGCTAACTATGGCTACACCTTC.

This clonotype was counted between two and nine times. The V and J genes are TRBV10-2 and TRBJ1-6; the D is unclear. Per germline, CDR1 WSHSY and CDR2 SAAADI. CDR3 length: 15 residues. Trimming removed 3 bases from V and 2 bases from J, with 8 bases in between. CDR3 in amino acids: CASSDSRAYNSPLHF. The CDR3 nucleotides are TGCGCCAGCAGTGACAGCCGGGCCTATAATTCACCCCTCCACTTT.

In its sample, this clonotype was seen many times. The rearrangement joins TRBV20-1 to TRBJ2-1; 10 positions agree with TRBD2. This CDR3 comprises 15 residues. Germline V gene data show CDR1 as DFQATT and CDR2 as SNEGSKA (reference sequence). V shed 2 bases, J shed 4 bases, and the junction held 5 bases outside the gene matches. The CDR3 here is CSARLAGGLYNEQFF. The CDR3 nucleotides read TGCAGTGCTAGATTAGCGGGGGGCCTTTACAATGAGCAGTTCTTC.

The rearrangement joins TRBV9 to TRBJ2-5, with TRBD2 matching 10 bases. Germline-derived CDR1 and CDR2 are SGDLS and YYNGEE. The V gene end was trimmed by 0 bases and the J gene end by 2 bases; junction bases not matched to a gene: 7. The CDR3 length is 17 residues. The CDR3 nucleotides are TGTGCCAGCAGCGTAGTAGGGCTAGCGGGAGATCAAGAGACCCAGTACTTC. Translation: CASSVVGLAGDQETQYF. The complete variable domain, with remaining parts taken from reference TRBV9 and TRBJ2-5, reads DSGVTQTPKHLITATGQRVTLRCSPRSGDLSVYWYQQSLDQGLQFLIQYYNGEERAKGNILERFSAQQFPDLHSELNLSSLELGDSALYFCASSVVGLAGDQETQYFGPGTRLLVL.

The V call is TRBV7-2, the J call TRBJ1-2; D perhaps matches TRBD1 (6 bases). The CDR3 length is 14 residues. Germline lookup yields CDR1 SGHTA and CDR2 FQGNSA. The V end lost 3 bases, the J end lost 4 bases, and 12 bases lay between the germline ends. CDR3 DNA sequence: TGTGCCAGCAGCTTTACAGGGTACGCCTATGGCTACACCTTC. It yields the protein CASSFTGYAYGYTF.

This chain uses TRBV20-1 with TRBJ2-7; TRBD1 aligns across 7 bases. The CDR3 is made up of 13 amino acids. The J segment lost 6 bases and the V segment lost 5 bases, leaving 10 bases of the junction unmatched. Germline values: CDR1 DFQATT, CDR2 SNEGSKA (reference sequence). CDR3 in amino acids: CSAPGQVPLEQYF. DNA of the CDR3: TGCAGTGCTCCCGGACAGGTTCCTCTCGAGCAGTACTTC.

This clonotype came up a few times. The rearrangement uses TRBV29-1 and TRBJ2-5; 7 nucleotides align to TRBD1. This CDR3 has 13 residues. Germline CDR1 SQVTM, CDR2 ANQGSEA. Trimming removed 7 bases from V and 5 bases from J; junction bases left unmatched: 10. The CDR3 protein is CSATQGWGETQYF. Written as DNA, the CDR3 is TGCAGCGCTACACAGGGGTGGGGGGAGACCCAGTACTTC.

The chain is built from TRBV3-1 and TRBJ1-1, with a weak D call TRBD1 (5 bases). The V gene lost 1 base and the J gene lost 2 bases, with 11 bases spanning the gap. CDR1 LGHDT and CDR2 YNNKEL come from the germline V gene (reference sequence). The CDR3 totals 15 residues. The chain's CDR3 is CASSQVGQINTEAFF. CDR3 DNA: TGTGCCAGCAGCCAAGTGGGGCAGATCAACACTGAAGCTTTCTTT. The variable domain in full, with the rest retrieved from reference TRBV3-1 and TRBJ1-1, is DTAVSQTPKYLVTQMGNDKSIKCEQNLGHDTMYWYKQDSKKFLKIMFSYNNKELIINETVPNRFSPKSPDKAHLNLHINSLELGDSAVYFCASSQVGQINTEAFFGQGTRLTVV.

This clonotype occurred many times. This chain joins TRBV9 and TRBJ1-4, with D unresolved. The CDR3 spans 15 residues. Germline lookup yields CDR1 SGDLS and CDR2 YYNGEE. V lost 3 bases to trimming and J lost 5 bases, with 14 bases between them. The CDR3 sequence is CASSADQDPNEKLFF. Written as DNA, the CDR3 is TGTGCCAGCAGCGCAGATCAGGACCCCAATGAAAAACTGTTTTTT.

V gene TRBV20-1 combines with J gene TRBJ2-1, with D possibly TRBD2 on 5 matching bases. Germline loops: CDR1 DFQATT, CDR2 SNEGSKA (reference sequence). The V and J ends lost 7 bases and 4 bases respectively, with 14 bases between them. The CDR3 has 13 amino acids. The chain's CDR3 is CSVTTRRYNEQFF. CDR3 DNA sequence: TGCAGTGTAACTACCCGGAGGTACAATGAGCAGTTCTTC.

In its sample, this clonotype was seen a few times. The chain recombines TRBV11-2 with TRBJ1-1, with 9 bases matching TRBD1. The germline V gene has CDR1 SGHAT and CDR2 FQNNGV. The CDR3 length is 18 residues. Germline trimming cut 3 bases from V and 1 base from J; bases unmatched to any gene: 12. The CDR3 region is CASSLGRGGQGKNTEAFF. The CDR3 DNA reads as TGTGCCAGCAGCTTGGGCCGCGGGGGACAGGGAAAGAACACTGAAGCTTTCTTT.

There are a few counts of this clonotype. The rearrangement joins TRBV18 to TRBJ2-1, with a weak D call TRBD2 (7 bases). V was cut by 4 bases and J by 6 bases, with 19 bases left in between. The germline V gene encodes CDR1 KGHSH and CDR2 LQKENI. CDR3 length: 16 residues. The CDR3 coding sequence is TGTGCCAGCTCACGTCCGGGGGGCCGATCTATCAATGAGCAGTTCTTC. This translates into CASSRPGGRSINEQFF.

This clonotype has more than one count but fewer than ten. The rearrangement uses TRBV5-1 and TRBJ2-6; D gene ambiguous. The germline V gene encodes CDR1 SGHRS and CDR2 YFSETQ. This CDR3 is 17 amino acids long. Trimming removed 4 bases from V and 0 bases from J, with 14 bases in between. The DNA for the CDR3 is TGCGCCAGCAGCCCTCAAAGTAGGGTCTCTGGGGCCAACGTCCTGACTTTC. Translating gives CASSPQSRVSGANVLTF.

The rearrangement links TRBV2 to TRBJ2-7; the D gene is possibly TRBD2 (6 bases). This CDR3 has 13 residues. Germline V lookup: CDR1 SNHLY, CDR2 FYNNEI. V was trimmed by 0 bases and J by 13 bases, leaving 16 bases between them. Here the CDR3 DNA reads TGTGCCAGCAGTGAAGCGCTTGGGACTGTTCTATACTTC. Protein product: CASSEALGTVLYF.

This clonotype showed up many times. The genes are TRBV29-1 and TRBJ1-2; D is unclear. This CDR3 spans 10 amino acids. In germline, CDR1 is SQVTM, CDR2 ANQGSEA. The V end lost 5 bases, the J end lost 7 bases, and 8 bases lay between the germline ends. CDR3 sequence: CSVPDFGYTF. Written as DNA, the CDR3 is TGCAGCGTTCCCGATTTTGGCTACACCTTC.

There are a few counts of this clonotype. The chain recombines TRBV7-8 with TRBJ2-7, with D uncertain. Germline CDR1 and CDR2: SGHVS and FQNEAQ. Trimming removed 4 bases at V and 1 base at J, with 11 bases between. The CDR3 covers 14 residues. The CDR3 protein is CASSSRRISYEQYF. The CDR3 DNA is TGTGCCAGCAGCTCCCGACGGATATCCTACGAGCAGTACTTC.

This chain joins TRBV5-1 and TRBJ2-3, with D perhaps being TRBD1 or TRBD2 (5 bases each). Germline CDR1 is SGHRS and CDR2 is YFSETQ. V was cut by 0 bases and J by 3 bases, with 20 bases left in between. CDR3 length equals 18 residues. This chain's CDR3 is CASSLGFGTQGGTDTQYF. The CDR3 nucleotides are TGCGCCAGCAGCTTGGGGTTCGGGACCCAAGGAGGAACAGATACGCAGTATTTT. The entire variable domain, with the rest obtained from reference TRBV5-1 and TRBJ2-3, is as follows: KAGVTQTPRYLIKTRGQQVTLSCSPISGHRSVSWYQQTPGQGLQFLFEYFSETQRNKGNFPGRFSGRQFSNSRSEMNVSTLELGDSALYLCASSLGFGTQGGTDTQYFGPGTRLTVL.

This clonotype was found many times. The chain employs TRBV11-2 and TRBJ2-5, with no clear D. Trimming took off 2 bases at V and 0 bases at J, with 7 bases between the two ends. CDR1 and CDR2 (germline): SGHAT, FQNNGV. The CDR3 runs 14 residues. In nucleotides, the CDR3 is TGTGCCAGCAGCTTATTGGCCCACCAAGAGACCCAGTACTTC. Its protein product is CASSLLAHQETQYF. Drawing the rest from reference TRBV11-2 and TRBJ2-5, the complete variable domain is EAGVAQSPRYKIIEKRQSVAFWCNPISGHATLYWYQQILGQGPKLLIQFQNNGVVDDSQLPKDRFSAERLKGVDSTLKIQPAKLEDSAVYLCASSLLAHQETQYFGPGTRLLVL.

The rearrangement joins TRBV20-1 to TRBJ2-5; TRBD2 agrees at 10 bases. Looked up from germline, CDR1 is DFQATT and CDR2 is SNEGSKA (reference sequence). V lost 5 bases and J lost 4; bases outside the gene matches: 7. This CDR3 spans 14 amino acids. The CDR3 is CSAPAGGPGETQYF. The CDR3 nucleotides read TGCAGTGCTCCAGCGGGAGGGCCAGGAGAGACCCAGTACTTC.

This clonotype has only a few counts. V gene TRBV7-8 combines with J gene TRBJ1-5; D call uncertain. Germline assignment: CDR1 SGHVS and CDR2 FQNEAQ. CDR3 size: 12 residues. Deletions cut 2 bases from V and 9 bases from J, with 8 bases between. CDR3 nucleotides: TGTGCCAGCAGCTTATCGGGTGGGCCCCAGCATTTT. Protein product: CASSLSGGPQHF.

The chain links TRBV12-3 or TRBV12-4 to TRBJ2-7; no definite D call. The CDR3 sequence is 12 residues long. Trimming cost V 3 bases and J 7 bases, with 10 bases left between them. The CDR3 DNA reads TGTGCCAGCAGTTTTAGGTTAGGAGAGCAGTACTTC. It specifies CASSFRLGEQYF.

This clonotype was detected only a few times. V gene TRBV7-2 combines with J gene TRBJ1-1; 8 bases fit TRBD1. The CDR3 runs 15 residues. V shed 5 bases, J shed 1 base, and the junction held 6 bases outside the gene matches. CDR1 is SGHTA and CDR2 is FQGNSA in the germline V gene. The DNA for the CDR3 is TGTGCCAGCAGCACCGGACAGGGTCCGAACACTGAAGCTTTCTTT. Translating it yields CASSTGQGPNTEAFF.

This clonotype was seen more than once but under ten times. The chain joins TRBV12-3 or TRBV12-4 to TRBJ2-3; D is perhaps TRBD2 (8 bases). V lost 4 bases, J lost 6 bases, and 14 bases lay in between. The CDR3 consists of 14 residues. CDR3 nucleotide sequence: TGTGCCAGCAGTTACGGGAGGGGGCGGGATACGCAGTATTTT. It yields the protein CASSYGRGRDTQYF.